Here is one TCR beta chain with its context. The antigen is unknown. This specimen comes from a study of vaccination and CD4 T cells after COVID-19. Study background: The convalescents, six males and four females, included two who were Hispanic.

This sample's treatment: approximately nine-day PBMC culture with coronavirus spike peptide pools or control peptides (ViraFEST assay). Once obtained from cultured CD4+ T cells, the DNA was sequenced using the Oncomine TCR Beta short-read assay. TCRdb reanalysed the PCR reads using MiXCR and keeps one entry per CDR3 protein. The table has around 20,000 distinct CDR3 sequences, around 29% seen once. The source is a human donor with COVID-19. The sequenced sample was cultured CD4+ T cells from blood.

The CDR3 region has the DNA TGTGCCAGCAGCCCGGGACAGAGTTCATATGAAAAACTGTTTTTT. It encodes CASSPGQSSYEKLFF. This chain links TRBV11-3 with TRBJ1-4, with TRBD1 matching 7 bases. Germline CDR1 and CDR2: SGHNT and YENEEA. Trimming cost V 5 bases and J 6 bases; bases outside gene matches: 9. This CDR3 is built from 15 residues.